These 7 T cell receptor beta chains share one sample of origin, sequenced in a study of blood T cell repertoires in COVID-19. Libraries were prepared by immunoSEQ multiplex PCR; TCRdb keeps only in-frame clonotypes and omits some of them. The repertoire includes 55,000 to 60,000 clones, about four fifths of them detected once, and more than 15% sits in the top ten. The sample comprised peripheral blood. All receptors come from a man in his sixties or seventies with active COVID-19.

The chain is built from TRBV6-1 and TRBJ2-1, with 9 nucleotides matching TRBD2. Germline V gives CDR1 MNHNS, CDR2 SASEGT. V lost 2 bases, J lost 6 bases, and 8 bases stayed unmatched. This CDR3 contains 16 residues. The CDR3 reads CASSESGGRAGNEQFF. DNA for the CDR3: TGTGCCAGCAGTGAAAGTGGCGGGAGGGCCGGCAATGAGCAGTTCTTC.

This chain connects TRBV9 to TRBJ2-5, with 9 bases aligning to TRBD2. The CDR3 contains 16 residues. CDR1 and CDR2 (germline): SGDLS, YYNGEE. The V segment lost 2 bases and the J segment 4 bases; nucleotides outside the gene matches: 9. The CDR3 DNA reads as TGTGCCAGCAGCGTGACTAGCGGCCTTGGTGGAGAGACCCAGTACTTC. This sequence encodes CASSVTSGLGGETQYF.

The CDR3, as DNA: TGCGCCAGCAGCCAAGTAATCCTAGATACGCAGTATTTT. This translates into CASSQVILDTQYF. V usage is TRBV4-3 and J usage is TRBJ2-3; D gene ambiguous. V lost 1 base and J lost 5, with 7 bases in between. The CDR3 covers 13 residues. The germline CDR1 and CDR2 sequences are LGHNA and YSLEER.

The V gene is TRBV7-3, the J gene TRBJ2-3; D not resolved. The CDR3 extends over 14 amino acids. Trimming removed 0 bases from V and 6 bases from J, with 10 bases in between. In germline, CDR1 is SGHTA, CDR2 FQGTGA. The CDR3 loop reads CASSLTPQADTQYF. CDR3 bases: TGTGCCAGCAGCTTAACTCCGCAGGCGGATACGCAGTATTTT. Complete variable domain (other parts from reference TRBV7-3 and TRBJ2-3): GAGVSQTPSNKVTEKGKYVELRCDPISGHTALYWYRQSLGQGPEFLIYFQGTGAADDSGLPNDRFFAVRPEGSVSTLKIQRTERGDSAVYLCASSLTPQADTQYFGPGTRLTVL.

The table lists this clone with a few counts. The genes are TRBV10-3 and TRBJ1-3; 11 nucleotides align to TRBD1. The germline gives CDR1 ENHRY, CDR2 SYGVKD. CDR3 size: 16 residues. The ends lost 2 bases at V and 2 bases at J; junction bases unmatched: 2. The CDR3 bases are TGTGCCATCAGTGAGCCGGGACAGGGGGCTGGAAACACCATATATTTT. It specifies CAISEPGQGAGNTIYF.

The chain couples TRBV7-3 to TRBJ2-6; D not resolved. Germline V gene sequence: CDR1 SGHTA, CDR2 FQGTGA. Trimming cost V 2 bases and J 0 bases, with 11 bases left between them. The CDR3 extends over 17 amino acids. The CDR3 spells CASSLGSGFSGANVLTF. CDR3 nucleotides: TGTGCCAGCAGCTTAGGGTCAGGCTTCTCTGGGGCCAACGTCCTGACTTTC.

The genes are TRBV6-2 or TRBV6-3 and TRBJ2-7, with TRBD1 matching over 8 bases. The germline V gene has CDR1 MNHEY and CDR2 SVGEGT. V was pared by 2 bases and J by 10 bases, with 13 bases of the junction left unmatched. The CDR3 runs 15 residues. CDR3: CASSYATGAEGPQYF. CDR3 sequence (DNA): TGTGCCAGCAGTTACGCGACAGGGGCCGAAGGGCCCCAGTACTTC.